This T cell receptor (beta chain) was retrieved from a study of blood T cell repertoires in COVID-19. Across the study: The study drew acute and convalescent COVID-19 samples from the United States, Italy and Spain.

The CDR3 length is 12 residues. Germline V gene sequence: CDR1 MRHNA, CDR2 SNTAGT. Trimming took off 6 bases at V and 5 bases at J, with 11 bases between the two ends. TCRdb keeps only in-frame clones here, not all; method: immunoSEQ multiplex PCR. The repertoire holds roughly 200,000 clones, with nearly 90% as singletons. Participants were aged about 18 to 100 years from 20 to 30 US areas. Donors were grouped by their self-reported clinical history. This clonotype originated in a woman in her thirties or forties with acute COVID-19. The chain recombines TRBV6-4 with TRBJ2-7; tentatively, D is TRBD1 (5 bases). Source material: PBMCs or T cells enriched from blood (not recorded which). In DNA form, the CDR3 reads TGTGCCAGCAGGAAGGGGAAAAACGAGCAGTACTTC. This gives the protein CASRKGKNEQYF.